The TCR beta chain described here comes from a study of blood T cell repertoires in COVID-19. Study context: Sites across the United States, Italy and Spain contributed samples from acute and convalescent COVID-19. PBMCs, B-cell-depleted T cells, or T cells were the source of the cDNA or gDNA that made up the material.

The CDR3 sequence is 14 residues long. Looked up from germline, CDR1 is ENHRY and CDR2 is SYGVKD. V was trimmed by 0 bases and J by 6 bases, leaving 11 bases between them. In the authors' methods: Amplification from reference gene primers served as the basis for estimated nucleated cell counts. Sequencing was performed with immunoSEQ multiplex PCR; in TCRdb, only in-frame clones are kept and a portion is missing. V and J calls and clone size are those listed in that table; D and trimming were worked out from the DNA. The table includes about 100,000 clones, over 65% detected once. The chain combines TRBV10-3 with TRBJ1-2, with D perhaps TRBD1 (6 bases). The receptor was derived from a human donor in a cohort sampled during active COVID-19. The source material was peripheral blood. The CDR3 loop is CAISESWTANGYTF. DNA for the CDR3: TGTGCCATCAGTGAGTCTTGGACAGCAAATGGCTACACCTTC.